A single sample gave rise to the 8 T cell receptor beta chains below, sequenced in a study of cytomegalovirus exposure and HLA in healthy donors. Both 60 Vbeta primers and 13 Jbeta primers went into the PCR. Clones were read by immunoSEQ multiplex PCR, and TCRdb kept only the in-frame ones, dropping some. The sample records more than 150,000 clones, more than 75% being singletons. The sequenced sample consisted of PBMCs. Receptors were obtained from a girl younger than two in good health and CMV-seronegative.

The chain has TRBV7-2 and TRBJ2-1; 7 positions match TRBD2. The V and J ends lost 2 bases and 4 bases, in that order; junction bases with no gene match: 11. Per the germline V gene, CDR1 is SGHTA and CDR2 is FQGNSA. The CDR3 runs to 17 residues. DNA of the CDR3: TGTGCCAGCAGCTTAACCCTAGGGGAGGGTTTTTACAATGAGCAGTTCTTC. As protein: CASSLTLGEGFYNEQFF.

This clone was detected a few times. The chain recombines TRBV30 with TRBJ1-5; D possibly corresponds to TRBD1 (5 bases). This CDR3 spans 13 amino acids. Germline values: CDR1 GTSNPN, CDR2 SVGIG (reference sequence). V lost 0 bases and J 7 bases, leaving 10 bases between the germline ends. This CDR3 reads CAWSVFREQPQHF. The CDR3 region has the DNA TGTGCCTGGAGTGTGTTCAGGGAACAGCCCCAGCATTTT.

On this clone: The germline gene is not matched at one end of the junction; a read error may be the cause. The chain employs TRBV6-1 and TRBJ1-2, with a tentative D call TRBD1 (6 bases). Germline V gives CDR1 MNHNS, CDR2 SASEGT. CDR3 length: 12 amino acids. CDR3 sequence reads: CASSEGGTPLRF. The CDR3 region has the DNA TGTGCCAGCAGTGAAGGAGGGACACCCCTCCGTTTC.

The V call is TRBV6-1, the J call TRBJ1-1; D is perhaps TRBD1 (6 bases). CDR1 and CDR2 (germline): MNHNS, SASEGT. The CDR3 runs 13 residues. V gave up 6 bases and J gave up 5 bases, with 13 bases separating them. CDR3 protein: CASREQGSTEAFF. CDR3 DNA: TGTGCCAGCAGAGAACAGGGTTCAACTGAAGCTTTCTTT.

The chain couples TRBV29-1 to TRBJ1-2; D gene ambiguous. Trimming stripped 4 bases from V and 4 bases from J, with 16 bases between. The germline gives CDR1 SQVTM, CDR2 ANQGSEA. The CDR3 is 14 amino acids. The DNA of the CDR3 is TGCAGCGTTGTGGTTCGGGGTAGCGCCTATGGCTACACCTTC. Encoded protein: CSVVVRGSAYGYTF.

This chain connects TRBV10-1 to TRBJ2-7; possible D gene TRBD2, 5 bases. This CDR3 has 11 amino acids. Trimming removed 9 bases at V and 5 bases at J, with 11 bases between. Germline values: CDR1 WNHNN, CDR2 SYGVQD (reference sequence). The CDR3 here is CASNDGDEQYF. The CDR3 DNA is TGCGCCAGTAACGACGGGGACGAGCAGTACTTC.

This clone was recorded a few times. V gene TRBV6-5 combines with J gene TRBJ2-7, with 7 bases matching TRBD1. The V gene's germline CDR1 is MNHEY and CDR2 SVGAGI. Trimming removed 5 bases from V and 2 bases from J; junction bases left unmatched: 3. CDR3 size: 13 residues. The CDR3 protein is CASSRTGAYEQYF. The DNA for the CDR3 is TGTGCCAGCAGTCGTACAGGGGCCTACGAGCAGTACTTC.

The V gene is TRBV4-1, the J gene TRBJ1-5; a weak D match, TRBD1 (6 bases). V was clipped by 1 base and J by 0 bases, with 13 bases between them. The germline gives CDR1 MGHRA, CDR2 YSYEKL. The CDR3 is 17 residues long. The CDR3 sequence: CASSQGAGAYSNQPQHF. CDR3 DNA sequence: TGCGCCAGCAGCCAAGGGGCAGGGGCGTATAGCAATCAGCCCCAGCATTTT.